These 6 T cell receptor beta chains originate from one sample sequenced in a study of cytomegalovirus exposure and HLA in healthy donors. Primers included in the PCR were 60 Vbeta and 13 Jbeta primers. Some clones are missing from TCRdb's copy, which holds only in-frame ones; the method was immunoSEQ multiplex PCR. The table includes about 100,000 clones, about 80% detected once. The sequenced sample was PBMCs. The receptors were gathered from a female donor in good health and CMV-seropositive.

V is TRBV2 and J is TRBJ1-2; maybe TRBD1 (5 bases). V was cut by 6 bases and J by 7 bases, with 15 bases left in between. The CDR3 covers 13 residues. Germline V gene data show CDR1 as SNHLY and CDR2 as FYNNEI. Written as DNA, the CDR3 is TGTGCCAGCAGGCGGCAGGGTATGGGTGGCTACACCTTC. Amino acids: CASRRQGMGGYTF.

In its sample, this clone was seen a few times. The chain has TRBV4-3 and TRBJ2-1, with TRBD2 matching over 10 bases. Trimming removed 0 bases from V and 9 bases from J; junction bases left unmatched: 8. This CDR3 is built from 16 residues. The germline V gene has CDR1 LGHNA and CDR2 YSLEER. The DNA of the CDR3 is TGCGCCAGCAGCCAAGACCCCCAGCGGGGGGGAGGTGAGCAGTTCTTC. This codes for CASSQDPQRGGGEQFF.

This clone was seen once. V and J are TRBV5-1 and TRBJ1-2; 10 positions agree with TRBD1. The CDR3 is 17 amino acids. CDR1 is SGHRS, CDR2 YFSETQ, per germline. V was clipped by 3 bases and J by 6 bases; unmatched bases: 14. CDR3 bases: TGCGCCAGCAGCTGGGACGTTTTGGGACAGGGGACAGATGGCTACACCTTC. This codes for CASSWDVLGQGTDGYTF.

Only a few counts were recorded for this clone. V is TRBV30 and J is TRBJ1-1; 9 positions match TRBD1. Trimming removed 8 bases from V and 0 bases from J; junction bases left unmatched: 10. The CDR3 spans 15 residues. Germline-derived CDR1 and CDR2 are GTSNPN and SVGIG (reference sequence). CDR3 amino acids: CATSGTGLMNTEAFF. The DNA for the CDR3 is TGTGCCACCTCCGGGACAGGGCTTATGAACACTGAAGCTTTCTTT. The variable domain in full, with the rest retrieved from reference TRBV30 and TRBJ1-1, is SQTIHQWPATLVQPVGSPLSLECTVEGTSNPNLYWYRQAAGRGLQLLFYSVGIGQISSEVPQNLSASRPQDRQFILSSKKLLLSDSGFYLCATSGTGLMNTEAFFGQGTRLTVV.

The chain combines TRBV21-1 with TRBJ1-2; TRBD1 reflects the table's D call only, with no check against the DNA. TRBV21-1 is a pseudogene segment. The length of the CDR3 is 12 residues. The CDR3, as DNA: TGTGCCAGCAGCAAAGAGGGGTTTGGCTACACCTTC. Translation: CASSKEGFGYTF.

The gene calls are TRBV6-5 and TRBJ2-3; 9 positions match TRBD1. The ends lost 6 bases at V and 7 bases at J; junction bases unmatched: 8. The V gene's germline CDR1 is MNHEY and CDR2 SVGAGI. This CDR3 contains 14 residues. The CDR3 DNA follows: TGTGCCAGCAGGCCACAGGGGGCCATAAATACGCAGTATTTT. Translating it yields CASRPQGAINTQYF.